These 25 T cell receptor beta chains were all obtained from the same sample, sequenced in a study of T-cell memory formation after mild COVID-19 (dated by TCRdb to the early 2020s). The library was made by 5' RACE. Instrument on record: Illumina NovaSeq 6000. Clones were called with MiXCR by TCRdb after fastp trimmed the public reads at Q25, and only in-frame beta chains were retained. Rows with a matching CDR3 protein are joined into one entry that keeps the most common DNA and genes. The sample table records roughly 170,000 distinct CDR3 sequences; 18% of these occur just once. The ten largest clones represent about 4% of the sample. Sequenced: PBMCs or a T cell subset sorted from them (not recorded which). These receptors were taken from a man aged 18 to 30 who had mild COVID-19 (a few samples of this study predate the infection). The sample titles of this study are shuffled in the database, so cell type and time point are left out; the donor was told from shared clones.

The V call is TRBV20-1, the J call TRBJ1-2, with D tentatively TRBD1 (6 bases). The CDR3 totals 15 residues. Trimming pared 5 bases from V and 4 bases from J, leaving 20 bases between. The V gene's germline CDR1 is DFQATT and CDR2 SNEGSKA (reference sequence). The CDR3 bases are TGCAGTGCTCGCCGGACGGGGGCGGGGAGCTATGGCTACACCTTC. Amino acid sequence: CSARRTGAGSYGYTF.

This clonotype was picked up a small number of times. As DNA, the CDR3 is TGCGCCAGCAGCTTGGCAGGGTATGGAAACACCATATATTTT. This sequence encodes CASSLAGYGNTIYF. The chain combines TRBV5-1 with TRBJ1-3; the D gene is possibly TRBD1 (5 bases). CDR3 size: 14 residues. Trimming shortened V by 0 bases and J by 3 bases, and 7 bases separated the two germline ends. Germline values: CDR1 SGHRS, CDR2 YFSETQ.

There are a few counts of this clonotype. The rearrangement uses TRBV12-3 or TRBV12-4 and TRBJ1-3; D unclear. The CDR3 sequence is 13 residues long. V lost 3 bases, J lost 4 bases, and 7 bases lay in between. This CDR3 reads CASSFSAGNTIYF. CDR3 coding DNA: TGTGCCAGCAGTTTCTCAGCCGGAAACACCATATATTTT.

This clonotype was found a few times. The gene calls are TRBV7-2 and TRBJ1-3; D ambiguous. CDR3 length equals 16 residues. Trimming removed 5 bases from V and 0 bases from J, with 14 bases in between. CDR1 is SGHTA, CDR2 FQGNSA, per germline. The CDR3 protein is CASSPGRSSSGNTIYF. CDR3 sequence (DNA): TGTGCCAGCAGCCCGGGGAGGTCAAGCTCTGGAAACACCATATATTTT.

This clonotype showed up just a few times. The chain is built from TRBV7-2 and TRBJ2-7, with 11 positions matching TRBD2. The CDR3 contains 14 residues. Germline V gives CDR1 SGHTA, CDR2 FQGNSA. The CDR3: CASSVAGGPEEQYV. CDR3 sequence (DNA): TGTGCCAGCAGCGTAGCGGGGGGGCCGGAGGAGCAGTACGTC.

This clonotype was observed a few times. This chain connects TRBV6-2 or TRBV6-3 to TRBJ2-7; perhaps TRBD2 as D (5 bases). The germline V and J ends were trimmed by 5 bases and 2 bases, with 19 bases remaining between them. Germline-derived CDR1 and CDR2 are MNHEY and SVGEGT. The CDR3 sequence is 16 residues long. CDR3 protein: CASSARGVATPYEQYF. For the CDR3, the DNA is TGTGCCAGCAGTGCACGGGGAGTTGCGACCCCCTACGAGCAGTACTTC.

The chain has TRBV7-9 and TRBJ1-1; TRBD1 aligns across 7 bases. This CDR3 region has 14 residues. The trim removed 3 bases at V and 4 bases at J, leaving 5 bases unmatched. The germline V gene has CDR1 SEHNR and CDR2 FQNEAQ (reference sequence). The CDR3 is CASSFAGGGTEAFF. CDR3 in DNA: TGTGCCAGCAGCTTCGCAGGGGGAGGCACTGAAGCTTTCTTT. Filled out from reference TRBV7-9 and TRBJ1-1, the complete variable domain reads DTGVSQNPRHKITKRGQNVTFRCDPISEHNRLYWYRQTLGQGPEFLTYFQNEAQLEKSRLLSDRFSAERPKGSFSTLEIQRTEQGDSAMYLCASSFAGGGTEAFFGQGTRLTVV.

The CDR3 sequence: CASSSSGREAGYTF. The CDR3 DNA sequence: TGTGCCAGTAGTAGCAGCGGACGGGAGGCGGGCTACACCTTC. The rearrangement links TRBV19 to TRBJ1-2; D not resolved. Trimming took off 4 bases at V and 8 bases at J, with 17 bases between the two ends. The CDR3 extends over 14 amino acids. Germline V gene data show CDR1 as LNHDA and CDR2 as SQIVND (reference sequence).

The CDR3 sequence is CASSRSQNSPLHF. As DNA, the CDR3 is TGCGCCAGCAGTAGGTCCCAAAATTCACCCCTCCACTTT. This chain joins TRBV5-1 and TRBJ1-6; D unresolved. CDR3 length equals 13 residues. Between the trimmed V and J ends, which lost 5 bases and 7 bases, there was a span of 10 bases. Germline V gene sequence: CDR1 SGHRS, CDR2 YFSETQ.

V usage is TRBV5-5 and J usage is TRBJ2-2; 7 bases fit TRBD1. V lost 5 bases and J lost 1; bases outside the gene matches: 14. This CDR3 is built from 18 residues. CDR1 is SGHKS and CDR2 is YYEKEE in the germline V gene (reference sequence). The CDR3 region is CASRYSQSGTVNTGELFF. DNA of the CDR3: TGTGCCAGCAGGTACAGTCAGTCCGGGACAGTGAACACCGGGGAGCTGTTTTTT.

This clonotype was observed a few times. The V gene is TRBV9, the J gene TRBJ2-3; D call uncertain. Germline lookup yields CDR1 SGDLS and CDR2 YYNGEE. Trimming cost V 0 bases and J 4 bases, with 9 bases left between them. There are 14 residues in the CDR3. The CDR3 DNA sequence: TGTGCCAGCAGCGTAGGGAGCAGCGCAGATACGCAGTATTTT. Its translation is CASSVGSSADTQYF.

Only a few counts were recorded for this clonotype. The chain carries TRBV20-1 and TRBJ2-2; 8 nucleotides agree with TRBD2. The germline V gene encodes CDR1 DFQATT and CDR2 SNEGSKA (reference sequence). CDR3 length equals 15 residues. V lost 0 bases to trimming and J lost 0 bases; unmatched junction nucleotides: 0. The CDR3: CSARERGANTGELFF. In nucleotides, the CDR3 is TGCAGTGCTAGAGAGCGGGGGGCGAACACCGGGGAGCTGTTTTTT.

There are a few counts of this clonotype. V is TRBV9 and J is TRBJ1-1; D uncertain. V shed 3 bases and J shed 1 base, with 10 bases lying between them. CDR3 size: 14 residues. Looked up from germline, CDR1 is SGDLS and CDR2 is YYNGEE. CDR3: CASSAISGNTEAFF. The DNA of the CDR3 is TGTGCCAGCAGCGCAATTTCAGGGAACACTGAAGCTTTCTTT.

This chain uses TRBV19 with TRBJ1-3, with D uncertain. This CDR3 has 14 residues. Germline V gene data show CDR1 as LNHDA and CDR2 as SQIVND (reference sequence). V lost 9 bases, J lost 0 bases, and 12 bases lay in between. The CDR3 coding sequence is TGTGCCAGCCGGGTCTCACGCTCTGGAAACACCATATATTTT. Its protein product is CASRVSRSGNTIYF.

V and J are TRBV6-2 or TRBV6-3 and TRBJ2-7, with D unresolved. Germline V lookup: CDR1 MNHEY, CDR2 SVGEGT. V was trimmed by 9 bases and J by 0 bases, leaving 9 bases between them. This CDR3 spans 12 amino acids. Here the CDR3 reads CASRASSYEQYF. The DNA of the CDR3 is TGTGCCAGTCGGGCCTCCTCCTACGAGCAGTACTTC.

This clonotype has only a few counts. The chain joins TRBV4-3 to TRBJ2-1; D is unclear. V lost 1 base and J lost 9, with 4 bases in between. The CDR3 covers 11 residues. The V gene's germline CDR1 is LGHNA and CDR2 YSLEER. CDR3 sequence (DNA): TGCGCCAGCAGCCAAGCTACTGAGCAGTTCTTC. It is translated as CASSQATEQFF.

The genes are TRBV12-3 or TRBV12-4 and TRBJ1-5; D is unresolved. The CDR3 consists of 14 residues. The V end was cut by 2 bases, the J end by 9 bases, with 14 bases between. The CDR3 spells CASSLINGQLPQHF. CDR3 sequence (DNA): TGTGCCAGCAGTTTAATAAATGGGCAGCTGCCCCAGCATTTT.

This clonotype was counted only a few times. The chain recombines TRBV15 with TRBJ2-2; the D gene is possibly TRBD2 (7 bases). Germline CDR1 is LNHNV and CDR2 is YYDKDF (reference sequence). Trimming stripped 5 bases from V and 4 bases from J, with 14 bases between. The CDR3 consists of 15 residues. CDR3 amino acids: CATSGLRGGTGELFF. The CDR3 bases are TGTGCCACCAGCGGCCTAAGGGGGGGCACCGGGGAGCTGTTTTTT.

The chain joins TRBV18 to TRBJ1-6; 7 bases are a match to TRBD1. In germline, CDR1 is KGHSH, CDR2 LQKENI. V was pared by 6 bases and J by 10 bases, with 9 bases of the junction left unmatched. The CDR3 has 14 residues. CDR3 sequence reads: CASSPTGKDSPLHF. The CDR3 DNA reads as TGTGCCAGCTCCCCGACAGGGAAAGACTCACCCCTCCACTTT.

V is TRBV20-1 and J is TRBJ2-2; no clear D gene. The V end was cut by 6 bases, the J end by 3 bases, with 11 bases between. The CDR3 has 13 amino acids. Germline V gives CDR1 DFQATT, CDR2 SNEGSKA (reference sequence). This CDR3 is CSAQRSHTGELFF. The CDR3 DNA reads as TGCAGTGCCCAGAGGTCTCACACCGGGGAGCTGTTTTTT.

The chain links TRBV5-4 to TRBJ2-7; D not resolved. The V end lost 3 bases, the J end lost 6 bases, and 22 bases lay between the germline ends. Germline lookup yields CDR1 SGHNT and CDR2 YYREEE (reference sequence). The CDR3 has 16 amino acids. The CDR3 loop is CASSSRKTAKELEQYF. The CDR3 nucleotides read TGTGCCAGCAGCTCGAGAAAAACAGCGAAGGAACTCGAGCAGTACTTC.

There are a few counts of this clonotype. The V call is TRBV5-1, the J call TRBJ2-3; 8 bases align to TRBD2. CDR3 size: 17 residues. Germline assignment: CDR1 SGHRS and CDR2 YFSETQ. The V segment lost 2 bases and the J segment 5 bases; nucleotides outside the gene matches: 13. CDR3 in amino acids: CASSFTTGGPIKDTQYF. CDR3 sequence (DNA): TGCGCCAGCAGCTTTACTACGGGGGGGCCGATCAAAGATACGCAGTATTTT.

This clonotype was recorded only once. The chain couples TRBV7-6 to TRBJ2-6; 8 nucleotides agree with TRBD1. Trimming at V came to 2 bases and at J to 0 bases, leaving 9 bases not matched to a gene. The CDR3 runs to 19 residues. Germline CDR1 SGHVS, CDR2 FNYEAQ. The CDR3 coding sequence is TGTGCCAGCAGCTTAAGAGCCGGGACAGGATACTCTGGGGCCAACGTCCTGACTTTC. Encoded protein: CASSLRAGTGYSGANVLTF.

CDR3 protein: CASSNRGYPYNEQFF. In DNA, the CDR3 is TGTGCCAGCAGCAACAGGGGCTACCCGTACAATGAGCAGTTCTTC. This chain joins TRBV11-2 and TRBJ2-1, with 7 bases matching TRBD1. Germline loops: CDR1 SGHAT, CDR2 FQNNGV. The CDR3 is made up of 15 amino acids. V was pared by 5 bases and J by 4 bases, with 8 bases of the junction left unmatched. Filled out from reference TRBV11-2 and TRBJ2-1, the complete variable domain reads EAGVAQSPRYKIIEKRQSVAFWCNPISGHATLYWYQQILGQGPKLLIQFQNNGVVDDSQLPKDRFSAERLKGVDSTLKIQPAKLEDSAVYLCASSNRGYPYNEQFFGPGTRLTVL.

This clonotype was detected only a few times. The rearrangement joins TRBV5-1 to TRBJ2-2; no reliable D call. This CDR3 comprises 14 residues. Germline CDR1 and CDR2: SGHRS and YFSETQ. The V end lost 2 bases, the J end lost 5 bases, and 10 bases lay between the germline ends. CDR3 coding DNA: TGCGCCAGCAGCTTCTGGGCTTTGACCGGGGAGCTGTTTTTT. Translating it yields CASSFWALTGELFF.